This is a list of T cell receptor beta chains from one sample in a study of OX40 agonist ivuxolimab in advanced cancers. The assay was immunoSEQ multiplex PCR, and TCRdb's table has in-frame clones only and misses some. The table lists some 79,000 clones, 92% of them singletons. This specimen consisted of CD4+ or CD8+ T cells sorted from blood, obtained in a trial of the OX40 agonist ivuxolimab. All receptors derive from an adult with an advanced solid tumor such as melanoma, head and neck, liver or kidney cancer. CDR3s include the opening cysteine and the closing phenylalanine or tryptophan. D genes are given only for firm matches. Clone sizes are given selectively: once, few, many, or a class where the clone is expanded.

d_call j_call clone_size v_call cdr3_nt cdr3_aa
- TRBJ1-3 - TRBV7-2 TGTGCCAGCAGCTCCTCAAGGGTACCCGGAAACACCATATATTTT CASSSSRVPGNTIYF
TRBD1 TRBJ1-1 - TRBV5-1 TGCGCCAGCAGCTCCGGGACAGGGAACACTGAAGCTTTCTTT CASSSGTGNTEAFF
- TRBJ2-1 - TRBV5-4 TGTGCCAGCAGCTTGGATACTAGTGAGTACAATGAGCAGTTCTTC CASSLDTSEYNEQFF
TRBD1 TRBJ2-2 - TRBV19 TGTGCCAGTAGCCGGGGGGACAGGGCCAACACCGGGGAGCTGTTTTTT CASSRGDRANTGELFF
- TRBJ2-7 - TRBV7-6 TGTGCCAGCAGCCCAGGGCTAGCTCTGGGCTACGAGCAGTACTTC CASSPGLALGYEQYF
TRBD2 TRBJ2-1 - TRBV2 TGTGCCAGCATTATCCTTGGGGGGACTAGCGGAAGCTCCTACAATGAGCAGTTCTTC CASIILGGTSGSSYNEQFF
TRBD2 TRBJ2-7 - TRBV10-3 TGTGCCATCAGTGACCCCTCCACGGGGGCGGGAGGGCCCCTCTACGAGCAGTACTTC CAISDPSTGAGGPLYEQYF
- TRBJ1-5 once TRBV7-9 TGTGGGTCAGGGGATAGCAATCAGCCCCAGCATTTT CGSGDSNQPQHF
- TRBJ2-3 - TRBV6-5 TGTGCCAGCAGTTACTCAGTTGGGAGCACAGATACGCAGTATTTT CASSYSVGSTDTQYF
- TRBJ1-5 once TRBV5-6 TGTGCCAGCAGCTGGGGGAGCAATCAGCCCCAGCATTTT CASSWGSNQPQHF
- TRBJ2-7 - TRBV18 TGTGCCAGCTCACCACTGGGGGGCGAGCAGTACTTC CASSPLGGEQYF
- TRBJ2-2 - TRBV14 TGTGCCAGCAGCCAAGTCGGAGGGAGTGGCACCGGGGAGCTGTTTTTT CASSQVGGSGTGELFF
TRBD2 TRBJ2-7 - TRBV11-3 TGTGCCAGCACCAAAGAGACTAGCGGTTACTACGAGCAGTACTTC CASTKETSGYYEQYF
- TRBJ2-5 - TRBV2 TGTGCCAGCAGTGATAGGGGTCGGCAGTACTTC CASSDRGRQYF
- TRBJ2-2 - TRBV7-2 TGTGCCAGCAGCTTAGTAGGCACTAGCATTGCCGGGGAGCTGTTTTTT CASSLVGTSIAGELFF
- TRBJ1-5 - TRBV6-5 TGTGCCAGCAGTCCCGCGTTTGATCAGCCCCAGCATTTT CASSPAFDQPQHF
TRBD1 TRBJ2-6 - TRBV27 TGTGCCAGCAGCTCGATCCGGGACAGGGGGCGATTTGGGGCCAACGTCCTGACTTTC CASSSIRDRGRFGANVLTF
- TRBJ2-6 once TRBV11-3 TGTGCCAGCAGCTTAGGGAACTCTGGGGCCAACGTCCTGACTTTC CASSLGNSGANVLTF
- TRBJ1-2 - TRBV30 TGTGCCTGGGAGGGGGGGACCTATGGCTACACCTTC CAWEGGTYGYTF
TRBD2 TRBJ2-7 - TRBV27 TGTGCCAGCAGTTCACCCGGGAGGCTAAGCTACGAGCAGTACTTC CASSSPGRLSYEQYF
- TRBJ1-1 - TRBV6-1 TGTGCCAGCAGTGAAACGGTAGTAAACACTGAAGCTTTCTTT CASSETVVNTEAFF
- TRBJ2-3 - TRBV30 TGTGCCTGGGAACCTCTAGCGCGTCACACAGATACGCAGTATTTT CAWEPLARHTDTQYF
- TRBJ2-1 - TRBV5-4 TGTGCCAGCAGCTTGGCCATTAGTGAGCAGTTCTTC CASSLAISEQFF
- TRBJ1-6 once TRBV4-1 TGCGCCAGCAGCCAAGATAGGGGAAGGAATTCACCCCTCCACTTT CASSQDRGRNSPLHF
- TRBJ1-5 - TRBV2 TGTGCCAGCAGTGAAGTAGGGTACAATCAGCCCCAGCATTTT CASSEVGYNQPQHF
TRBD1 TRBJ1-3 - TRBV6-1 TGTGCCAGCAGCCCGGGACAGGGCTCTGGAAACACCATATATTTT CASSPGQGSGNTIYF
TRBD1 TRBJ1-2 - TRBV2 TGTGCCAGCAGAGAGGAGGGACAGACGTATTATGGCTACACCTTC CASREEGQTYYGYTF
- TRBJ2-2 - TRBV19 TGTGCCAGTAGCGAACAGGTTAGCACCGGGGAGCTGTTTTTT CASSEQVSTGELFF